The 18 T cell receptor beta chains in this list originate from one sample, sequenced in a study of blood T cell repertoires in COVID-19. The assay was immunoSEQ multiplex PCR, and TCRdb's table has in-frame clones only and misses some. The sample records around 130,000 clones, about 81% being singletons. The sequenced sample was peripheral blood. The receptors originated from an elderly woman with acute or convalescent COVID-19.

The V call is TRBV5-4, the J call TRBJ2-3; 8 nucleotides match TRBD1. V dropped 6 bases and J dropped 1; count of bases not matched to a gene: 10. The CDR3 has 16 amino acids. From germline, CDR1 is SGHNT and CDR2 YYREEE (reference sequence). The CDR3 reads CASTSGQGGGTDTQYF. The CDR3 nucleotides read TGTGCCAGCACCTCCGGACAGGGTGGGGGCACAGATACGCAGTATTTT.

The V and J genes are TRBV18 and TRBJ1-2; 10 bases are shared with TRBD1. Per germline, CDR1 KGHSH and CDR2 LQKENI. Trimming cost V 3 bases and J 3 bases; bases outside gene matches: 4. This CDR3 contains 15 residues. CDR3 region: CASSPTTGGHYGYTF. The CDR3 region has the DNA TGTGCCAGCTCACCGACGACAGGGGGCCACTATGGCTACACCTTC. The whole variable domain, filled in from reference TRBV18 and TRBJ1-2, reads NAGVMQNPRHLVRRRGQEARLRCSPMKGHSHVYWYRQLPEEGLKFMVYLQKENIIDESGMPKERFSAEFPKEGPSILRIQQVVRGDSAAYFCASSPTTGGHYGYTFGSGTRLTVV.

The V call is TRBV13, the J call TRBJ1-2; D call uncertain. The V gene's germline CDR1 is PRHDT and CDR2 FYEKMQ (reference sequence). The length of the CDR3 is 14 residues. V was trimmed by 5 bases and J by 8 bases, leaving 18 bases between them. CDR3 residues: CASSAQAGGIGYTF. The CDR3, as DNA: TGTGCCAGCAGCGCCCAGGCGGGTGGCATCGGCTACACCTTC.

CDR3 protein: CASSLGGAFTEAFF. The CDR3 bases are TGTGCCAGCAGTTTAGGGGGGGCGTTCACTGAAGCTTTCTTT. V and J are TRBV27 and TRBJ1-1, with D maybe TRBD1 (6 bases). CDR1 and CDR2 (germline): MNHEY, SMNVEV (reference sequence). This CDR3 contains 14 residues. V lost 2 bases and J lost 4, with 11 bases in between.

This sequence joins TRBV19 and TRBJ1-6, with D possibly TRBD1 on 6 matching bases. V was pared by 7 bases and J by 7 bases, with 20 bases between. Germline CDR1 LNHDA, CDR2 SQIVND (reference sequence). CDR3 length: 16 amino acids. Here the CDR3 DNA reads TGTGCCAGTAACCATGCCAGGGGACGAGGAAATTCACCCCTCCACTTT. Its translation: CASNHARGRGNSPLHF.

The chain recombines TRBV5-8 with TRBJ2-5, with D possibly matching TRBD1 (5 bases). The CDR3 is made up of 16 amino acids. Germline V CDR1 and CDR2: SGHTS, YDEGEE. The V end was cut by 4 bases, the J end by 5 bases, with 21 bases between. In DNA form, the CDR3 reads TGTGCCAGCAGCCCAGGATCAGGGTTTCCGTCGGAGACCCAGTACTTC. Protein product: CASSPGSGFPSETQYF.

The genes are TRBV18 and TRBJ1-4, with D possibly TRBD1 on 6 matching bases. Germline V gene data show CDR1 as KGHSH and CDR2 as LQKENI. There are 17 residues in the CDR3. V was clipped by 3 bases and J by 8 bases, with 22 bases between them. The CDR3 nucleotides are TGTGCCAGCTCACCTCGTCCGCCCGGGGGGCAAGGAGAAAAACTGTTTTTT. It yields the protein CASSPRPPGGQGEKLFF.

The genes are TRBV2 and TRBJ1-1, with unresolved D. From germline, CDR1 is SNHLY and CDR2 FYNNEI. V lost 6 bases, J lost 0 bases, and 11 bases lay in between. CDR3 length: 14 residues. The CDR3 sequence is CASRGDGLNTEAFF. The CDR3 DNA is TGTGCCAGCAGGGGCGACGGATTGAACACTGAAGCTTTCTTT.

The gene calls are TRBV5-1 and TRBJ2-6; 9 bases align to TRBD1. This CDR3 has 20 residues. Germline trimming cut 4 bases from V and 4 bases from J; bases unmatched to any gene: 18. Germline CDR1 reads SGHRS; CDR2 reads YFSETQ. CDR3: CASSDFIRGQGPLGANVLTF. In nucleotides, the CDR3 is TGCGCCAGCAGCGATTTTATTAGGGGACAGGGTCCTCTGGGGGCCAACGTCCTGACTTTC.

The genes are TRBV4-2 and TRBJ1-4; 8 nucleotides line up with TRBD1. The J segment lost 4 bases and the V segment lost 0 bases, leaving 7 bases of the junction unmatched. The CDR3 extends over 17 amino acids. Per germline, CDR1 LGHNA and CDR2 YNFKEQ. The CDR3 region has the DNA TGTGCCAGCAGCCAAGACCCCCAGGGGGCCTTTAATGAAAAACTGTTTTTT. Translating gives CASSQDPQGAFNEKLFF.

This clone came up once. The V gene is TRBV29-1, the J gene TRBJ1-2, with 7 bases aligning to TRBD1. The length of the CDR3 is 12 residues. J was trimmed by 5 bases and V by 8 bases; bases with no gene match: 8. Germline V gene sequence: CDR1 SQVTM, CDR2 ANQGSEA. The CDR3 reads CSFKSGQYGYTF. In DNA form, the CDR3 reads TGCAGCTTTAAATCGGGACAGTATGGCTACACCTTC.

The chain joins TRBV7-2 to TRBJ2-2; D not certain. This CDR3 is 14 amino acids long. With 5 bases removed from V and 3 bases from J, the gap between germline ends came to 10 bases. Germline V gene sequence: CDR1 SGHTA, CDR2 FQGNSA. CDR3 nucleotides: TGTGCCAGCAGCCCCCAGGTAGACACCGGGGAGCTGTTTTTT. Protein sequence: CASSPQVDTGELFF.

Only one count was recorded for this clone. This sequence joins TRBV3-1 (or the pseudogene TRBV3-2) and TRBJ2-4, with TRBD1 as a possible D gene (5 bases). The germline V gene encodes CDR1 LGHDT and CDR2 YNNKEL (reference sequence). Trimming shortened V by 3 bases and J by 9 bases, and 6 bases separated the two germline ends. The CDR3 is 11 residues long. CDR3 sequence (DNA): TGTGCCAGCAGCCAGGGGCGCATTCAGTACTTC. Amino acids: CASSQGRIQYF.

J is TRBJ1-2 and V is TRBV14, with D hard to call. The CDR3 spans 13 residues. Trimming stripped 4 bases from V and 8 bases from J, with 14 bases between. Germline CDR1 reads SGHDN; CDR2 reads FVKESK. The CDR3 coding sequence is TGTGCCAGCAGCCCACGGGCCGCGGGCGGCTACACCTTC. This codes for CASSPRAAGGYTF.

This chain connects TRBV10-3 to TRBJ2-3, with TRBD1 matching over 9 bases. Trimming took 6 bases from V and 2 from J; bases not matched to a gene: 6. The CDR3 length is 15 residues. Germline-derived CDR1 and CDR2 are ENHRY and SYGVKD. The chain's CDR3 is CAISPGQGATDTQYF. The CDR3, as DNA: TGTGCCATCAGCCCGGGACAGGGAGCCACAGATACGCAGTATTTT.

The chain carries TRBV5-4 and TRBJ1-2; D is unresolved. CDR1 is SGHNT, CDR2 YYREEE, per germline (reference sequence). CDR3 length: 14 residues. V lost 1 base, J lost 8 bases, and 15 bases lay in between. The CDR3 here is CASSLYPPTGGYTF. The DNA of the CDR3 is TGTGCCAGCAGCTTGTATCCCCCGACGGGAGGCTACACCTTC. The complete variable domain, with remaining parts taken from reference TRBV5-4 and TRBJ1-2, reads ETGVTQSPTHLIKTRGQQVTLRCSSQSGHNTVSWYQQALGQGPQFIFQYYREEENGRGNFPPRFSGLQFPNYSSELNVNALELDDSALYLCASSLYPPTGGYTFGSGTRLTVV.

V gene TRBV5-4 combines with J gene TRBJ1-1; 7 bases agree with TRBD1. The CDR3 extends over 14 amino acids. J was trimmed by 4 bases and V by 3 bases; bases with no gene match: 6. CDR1 is SGHNT, CDR2 YYREEE, per germline (reference sequence). This chain's CDR3 is CASSSGQKRTEAFF. CDR3 DNA sequence: TGTGCCAGCAGCTCGGGACAGAAACGCACTGAAGCTTTCTTT.

The chain links TRBV27 to TRBJ1-1; 10 bases map to TRBD1. The CDR3 is 17 residues long. Germline loops: CDR1 MNHEY, CDR2 SMNVEV (reference sequence). Unmatched junction bases numbered 10, after V lost 6 bases and J lost 0 bases. The CDR3 DNA is TGTGCCAGCAGACCCTTTGGGGACAGGGGCTTGAACACTGAAGCTTTCTTT. It is translated as CASRPFGDRGLNTEAFF.